Given below is one T cell receptor beta chain in context. Its target is not known. Here the gene names and germline are mouse. Read sequence stops 4 residues before the CDR3 end, and the germline J gene provides the missing end. RNA was extracted and reverse transcribed into cDNA as the sequencing template. Clones were read by immunoSEQ multiplex PCR, and TCRdb kept only the in-frame ones, dropping some. There are roughly 260,000 clones in the sample, none observed a single time. Pooled cells of cutaneous lymph node origin were sorted on CD4, CD8alpha, NKG2D, NKG2ACE and other markers. This sample is drawn from a study of CD8+ T cells in alopecia areata. The overall study: C3H/HeJ donors aged about 6-13 months with spontaneous alopecia supplied skin grafted onto roughly 6-11-week-old female C3H/HeJ mice.

V lost 1 base, J lost 2 bases, and 6 bases lay in between. The CDR3 has 14 residues. Germline V gene data show CDR1 as LGHNA and CDR2 as YNLKQL (reference sequence). Findings and limits, study-wide: Mouse data revealed clearer TCR sharing than patient data did, a gap possibly tied to HLA. Scalp sequencing also captures normal skin's resident alphabeta T cells. It was lesional scalp, especially alopecia totalis/universalis, that showed higher clonality than normal scalp.

Sequenced input: CD4+ T cells sorted from a lymph node. This TCR derives from a C3H/HeJ mouse with alopecia areata. Mouse MHC haplotype: H2-k. The chain is built from TRBV5 and TRBJ2-1; D gene ambiguous. CDR3 in amino acids: CASSQGSDYAEQFF. The CDR3 DNA, read in part, is TGTGCCAGCAGCCAAGGTTCAGACTATGCT.